Shown below are 24 T cell receptor beta chains from a single sample sequenced in a study of blood T cell repertoires in COVID-19. The protocol was immunoSEQ multiplex PCR, while the TCRdb copy is restricted to in-frame clones and leaves out a portion. The table has around 140,000 clones, 65% to 90% seen once. Sequenced: peripheral blood. Receptors originate from a woman aged 60-75 years with active or convalescent COVID-19.

With regard to this clone: An end of the junction differs from the germline gene, which may be a read error. CDR3: CSARDLQSSEQYF. The CDR3 region has the DNA TGCAGCGCACGGGACTTACAATCCTCCGAGCAGTACTTC. This sequence joins TRBV29-1 and TRBJ2-7; D is perhaps TRBD2 (6 bases). The germline V gene has CDR1 SQVTM and CDR2 ANQGSEA. The CDR3 loop spans 13 amino acids.

The CDR3 loop reads CASRGPGQNYGYTF. CDR3 nucleotide sequence: TGTGCCAGCAGGGGCCCGGGACAGAACTATGGCTACACCTTC. This rearrangement joins TRBV7-2 to TRBJ1-2; TRBD1 matches 7 bases. V was clipped by 6 bases and J by 2 bases; unmatched bases: 6. Per germline, CDR1 SGHTA and CDR2 FQGNSA. CDR3 size: 14 residues.

The chain has TRBV28 and TRBJ2-7; 9 nucleotides align to TRBD1. From germline, CDR1 is MDHEN and CDR2 SYDVKM. The junction had 5 bases not matched to a gene; V was cut back by 5 bases and J by 0 bases. The CDR3 covers 15 residues. CDR3 coding DNA: TGTGCCAGCAGTCTACAGGGGGCTAACTCCTACGAGCAGTACTTC. The encoded protein is CASSLQGANSYEQYF.

CDR3 protein: CASSLLSGLYNEQFF. The CDR3 DNA follows: TGTGCCAGCAGTCTACTTAGCGGGCTCTACAATGAGCAGTTCTTC. V usage is TRBV6-6 and J usage is TRBJ2-1, with 7 bases aligning to TRBD2. The CDR3 length is 15 residues. Looked up from germline, CDR1 is MNHNY and CDR2 is SVGAGI (reference sequence). The J segment lost 3 bases and the V segment lost 5 bases, leaving 7 bases of the junction unmatched.

This clone came up once. The chain has TRBV19 and TRBJ1-4; TRBD1 agrees at 7 bases. V lost 6 bases, J lost 2 bases, and 0 bases stayed unmatched. The CDR3 sequence is 13 residues long. Germline-derived CDR1 and CDR2 are LNHDA and SQIVND (reference sequence). The CDR3 DNA follows: TGTGCCAGTAGCAGGGGGACTAATGAAAAACTGTTTTTT. This gives the protein CASSRGTNEKLFF.

This clone was seen ten or more times. The chain is built from TRBV24-1 and TRBJ2-3, with D perhaps TRBD1 (5 bases). The V end was cut by 7 bases, the J end by 1 base, with 5 bases between. Germline V gene data show CDR1 as KGHDR and CDR2 as SFDVKD. The CDR3 covers 12 residues. CDR3 sequence: CATSRGTDTQYF. CDR3 coding DNA: TGTGCCACCAGCAGGGGCACAGATACGCAGTATTTT.

This chain uses TRBV14 with TRBJ1-2; no firm D call. The CDR3 runs to 13 residues. V lost 4 bases, J lost 3 bases, and 9 bases lay in between. Germline-derived CDR1 and CDR2 are SGHDN and FVKESK. The CDR3 reads CASSPGEDYGYTF. The CDR3 nucleotides read TGTGCCAGCAGCCCCGGAGAGGACTATGGCTACACCTTC.

This chain uses TRBV19 with TRBJ2-7, with TRBD1 matching over 7 bases. The CDR3 runs to 13 residues. Per the germline V gene, CDR1 is LNHDA and CDR2 is SQIVND (reference sequence). With V trimmed by 7 bases and J by 3 bases, 6 bases remained unmatched. This CDR3 is CASKQGPLYEQYF. Written as DNA, the CDR3 is TGTGCCAGTAAACAGGGGCCCCTCTACGAGCAGTACTTC.

The chain is built from TRBV7-9 and TRBJ1-4; TRBD1 is a possible D gene (5 bases). Germline assignment: CDR1 SEHNR and CDR2 FQNEAQ (reference sequence). The CDR3 extends over 17 amino acids. V shed 0 bases and J shed 0 bases, with 11 bases lying between them. CDR3 nucleotides: TGTGCCAGCAGCTTAGCATACGGGACTGCAACTAATGAAAAACTGTTTTTT. Protein product: CASSLAYGTATNEKLFF.

This clone has more than one count but fewer than ten. V usage is TRBV5-1 and J usage is TRBJ2-1, with D possibly being TRBD1 (6 bases). Germline V gene sequence: CDR1 SGHRS, CDR2 YFSETQ. The CDR3 consists of 15 residues. Trimming removed 5 bases at V and 0 bases at J, with 12 bases between. CDR3 region: CASRAGTNSYNEQFF. In DNA form, the CDR3 reads TGCGCCAGCAGGGCCGGGACAAACTCCTACAATGAGCAGTTCTTC.

The chain uses TRBV9 and TRBJ1-2, with TRBD1 matching 7 bases. With 3 bases clipped from V and 9 bases from J, the junction kept 17 bases outside the gene matches. The CDR3 is made up of 16 amino acids. Germline CDR1 and CDR2: SGDLS and YYNGEE. The CDR3 spells CASSAGAGTVGSSYTF. DNA of the CDR3: TGTGCCAGCAGCGCAGGGGCCGGGACAGTTGGTAGTAGCTACACCTTC.

Comments on this clone: Germline and junction disagree at one end, which may indicate a read error. The chain joins TRBV7-6 to TRBJ2-7; 10 positions match TRBD2. CDR1 is SGHVS and CDR2 is FNYEAQ in the germline V gene. CDR3 length: 14 amino acids. CDR3 protein: CASSLAGASNEQYF. The CDR3 nucleotides read TGTGCCAGCAGCCTAGCGGGAGCTAGCAACGAGCAGTACTTC.

V usage is TRBV3-1 (or the pseudogene TRBV3-2) and J usage is TRBJ1-2; D is possibly TRBD1 (5 bases). The V end lost 3 bases, the J end lost 4 bases, and 18 bases lay between the germline ends. Germline V gene lookup returns CDR1 LGHDT and CDR2 YNNKEL (reference sequence). This CDR3 has 16 residues. CDR3 sequence (DNA): TGTGCCAGCAGCCAGGGCCGGCAGGGTCAAATCTATGGCTACACCTTC. This translates into CASSQGRQGQIYGYTF.

The chain joins TRBV6-5 to TRBJ1-6; 7 bases map to TRBD1. The germline V gene has CDR1 MNHEY and CDR2 SVGAGI. J was trimmed by 6 bases and V by 6 bases; bases with no gene match: 5. This CDR3 has 14 amino acids. CDR3 coding DNA: TGTGCCAGCAGAGCCGGGACAGCTAATTCACCCCTCCACTTT. Protein product: CASRAGTANSPLHF.

This sequence joins TRBV6-5 and TRBJ2-5; 12 bases align to TRBD2. The CDR3 extends over 14 amino acids. Trimming took 5 bases from V and 3 from J; bases not matched to a gene: 1. CDR1 is MNHEY and CDR2 is SVGAGI in the germline V gene. The CDR3 sequence: CASSRTSGKETQYF. CDR3 bases: TGTGCCAGCAGTCGGACTAGCGGGAAAGAGACCCAGTACTTC.

The V and J genes are TRBV24-1 and TRBJ2-1; 11 bases line up with TRBD2. CDR1 is KGHDR, CDR2 SFDVKD, per germline. Trimming removed 3 bases from V and 3 bases from J; junction bases left unmatched: 6. This CDR3 contains 17 residues. This CDR3 is CATSDTYGTSGYNEQFF. The CDR3 DNA reads TGTGCCACCAGTGATACCTACGGGACTAGCGGCTACAATGAGCAGTTCTTC.

This chain connects TRBV18 to TRBJ1-6, with D uncertain. CDR3 length: 16 amino acids. The germline V gene has CDR1 KGHSH and CDR2 LQKENI. Trimming removed 3 bases at V and 0 bases at J, with 9 bases between. The CDR3 is CASSPLGSSYNSPLHF. As DNA, the CDR3 is TGTGCCAGCTCACCCCTTGGGAGCTCCTATAATTCACCCCTCCACTTT. Full variable domain (remainder filled in from reference TRBV18 and TRBJ1-6): NAGVMQNPRHLVRRRGQEARLRCSPMKGHSHVYWYRQLPEEGLKFMVYLQKENIIDESGMPKERFSAEFPKEGPSILRIQQVVRGDSAAYFCASSPLGSSYNSPLHFGNGTRLTVT.

This clone showed up just a few times. The chain is built from TRBV30 and TRBJ1-2; D call uncertain. Germline assignment: CDR1 GTSNPN and CDR2 SVGIG (reference sequence). Deletions cut 0 bases from V and 2 bases from J, with 7 bases between. There are 13 residues in the CDR3. CDR3 nucleotides: TGTGCCTGGAGTGTAGCGATAAACTATGGCTACACCTTC. This codes for CAWSVAINYGYTF.

The chain links TRBV27 to TRBJ1-1; D may be TRBD1 (5 bases). V was shortened by 2 bases and J by 0 bases, with 7 bases between the two germline ends. Germline CDR1 MNHEY, CDR2 SMNVEV (reference sequence). This CDR3 spans 14 amino acids. The CDR3 DNA is TGTGCCAGCAGTTTAGCGGGGGTGAACACTGAAGCTTTCTTT. It is translated as CASSLAGVNTEAFF.

This sequence joins TRBV25-1 and TRBJ1-2, with 8 bases that match TRBD1. CDR3 size: 13 residues. Looked up from germline, CDR1 is MGHDK and CDR2 is SYGVNS. The J segment lost 6 bases and the V segment lost 6 bases, leaving 6 bases of the junction unmatched. The chain's CDR3 is CASSNRGTDGYTF. Written as DNA, the CDR3 is TGTGCCAGCAGCAACAGGGGGACGGATGGCTACACCTTC.

The chain employs TRBV28 and TRBJ1-3; TRBD1 matches 7 bases. With 5 bases clipped from V and 4 bases from J, the junction kept 8 bases outside the gene matches. CDR3 length: 15 amino acids. Germline lookup yields CDR1 MDHEN and CDR2 SYDVKM. Here the CDR3 DNA reads TGTGCCAGCAGTCCACACAAGACAGGGGGAAACACCATATATTTT. Translation: CASSPHKTGGNTIYF.

This chain uses TRBV5-4 with TRBJ2-2; 9 bases are shared with TRBD1. This CDR3 region has 17 residues. J lost 6 bases, V lost 3 bases, and 12 bases had no gene match. Germline V gene sequence: CDR1 SGHNT, CDR2 YYREEE (reference sequence). The CDR3 protein is CASSWRSGTGIAGELFF. In DNA, the CDR3 is TGTGCCAGCAGCTGGAGATCCGGGACAGGGATAGCCGGGGAGCTGTTTTTT.

The chain combines TRBV9 with TRBJ2-3; D is unresolved. CDR1 SGDLS and CDR2 YYNGEE come from the germline V gene. The CDR3 spans 12 residues. V lost 3 bases and J lost 2, with 4 bases in between. In nucleotides, the CDR3 is TGTGCCAGCAGCGGCTACACAGATACGCAGTATTTT. Residues: CASSGYTDTQYF.

This clone was detected many times. The rearrangement uses TRBV6-6 and TRBJ1-1, with D possibly matching TRBD1 (5 bases). V lost 5 bases, J lost 1 base, and 11 bases lay in between. CDR3 length: 14 amino acids. The V gene's germline CDR1 is MNHNY and CDR2 SVGAGI (reference sequence). The CDR3 loop reads CASSLRDRNTEAFF. The CDR3 DNA is TGTGCCAGCAGTCTCCGAGACAGGAACACTGAAGCTTTCTTT.